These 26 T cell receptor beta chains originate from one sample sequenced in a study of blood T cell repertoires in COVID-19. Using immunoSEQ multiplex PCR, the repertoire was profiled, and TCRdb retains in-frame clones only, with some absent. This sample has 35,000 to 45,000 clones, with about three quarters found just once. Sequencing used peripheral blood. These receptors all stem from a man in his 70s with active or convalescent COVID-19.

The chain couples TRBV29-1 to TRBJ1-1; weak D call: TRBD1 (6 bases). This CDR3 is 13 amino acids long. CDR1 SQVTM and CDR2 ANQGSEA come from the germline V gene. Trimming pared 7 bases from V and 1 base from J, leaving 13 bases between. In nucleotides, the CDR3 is TGCAGCGCCAACAGGGCGGAGAACACTGAAGCTTTCTTT. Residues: CSANRAENTEAFF.

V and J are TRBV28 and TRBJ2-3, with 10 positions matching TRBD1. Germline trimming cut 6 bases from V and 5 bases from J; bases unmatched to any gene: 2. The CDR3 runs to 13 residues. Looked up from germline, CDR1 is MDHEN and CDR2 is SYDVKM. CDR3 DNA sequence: TGTGCCAGCAGAGGACAGGGGGAAGATACGCAGTATTTT. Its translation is CASRGQGEDTQYF.

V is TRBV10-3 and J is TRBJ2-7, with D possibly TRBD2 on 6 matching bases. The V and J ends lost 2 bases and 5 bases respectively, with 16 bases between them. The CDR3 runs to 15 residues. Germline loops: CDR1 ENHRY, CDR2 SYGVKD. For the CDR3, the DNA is TGTGCCATCAGTGAGAGATCAGGAGGGGAGGACGAGCAGTACTTC. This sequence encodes CAISERSGGEDEQYF.

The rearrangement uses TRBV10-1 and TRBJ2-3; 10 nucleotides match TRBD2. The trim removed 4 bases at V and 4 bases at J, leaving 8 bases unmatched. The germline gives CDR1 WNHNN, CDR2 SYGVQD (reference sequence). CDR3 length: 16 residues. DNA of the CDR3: TGCGCCAGCAGTGCCGTTCTAGCGGGGGTTTCAGATACGCAGTATTTT. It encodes CASSAVLAGVSDTQYF.

Here the CDR3 reads CASSVSGGDNQPQHF. CDR3 in DNA: TGTGCCAGCAGCGTCAGTGGGGGCGACAATCAGCCCCAGCATTTT. V is TRBV9 and J is TRBJ1-5; D is possibly TRBD1 (6 bases). CDR3 length equals 15 residues. Germline CDR1 reads SGDLS; CDR2 reads YYNGEE. Trimming removed 2 bases at V and 3 bases at J, with 12 bases between. Looking up the rest from reference TRBV9 and TRBJ1-5 gives the full variable domain: DSGVTQTPKHLITATGQRVTLRCSPRSGDLSVYWYQQSLDQGLQFLIQYYNGEERAKGNILERFSAQQFPDLHSELNLSSLELGDSALYFCASSVSGGDNQPQHFGDGTRLSIL.

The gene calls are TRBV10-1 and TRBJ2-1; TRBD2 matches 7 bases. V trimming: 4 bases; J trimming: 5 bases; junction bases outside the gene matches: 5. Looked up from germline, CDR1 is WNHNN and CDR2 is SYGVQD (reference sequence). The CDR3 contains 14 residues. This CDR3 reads CASSATSRNNEQFF. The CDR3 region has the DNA TGCGCCAGCAGTGCGACTAGCAGAAACAATGAGCAGTTCTTC.

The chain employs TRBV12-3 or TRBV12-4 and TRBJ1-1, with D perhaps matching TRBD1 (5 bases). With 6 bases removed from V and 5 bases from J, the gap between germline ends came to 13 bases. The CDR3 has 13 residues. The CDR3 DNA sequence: TGTGCCAGCAGCTTCAATGGGGGGACTGAAGCTTTCTTT. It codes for CASSFNGGTEAFF.

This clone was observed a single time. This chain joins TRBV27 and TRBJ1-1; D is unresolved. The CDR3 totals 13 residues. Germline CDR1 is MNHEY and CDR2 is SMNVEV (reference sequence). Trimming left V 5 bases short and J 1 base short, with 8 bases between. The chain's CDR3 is CASSALRNTEAFF. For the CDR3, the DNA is TGTGCCAGCAGTGCCTTGCGGAACACTGAAGCTTTCTTT.

CDR3 loop: CASSPEVNTEAFF. The DNA of the CDR3 is TGTGCCAGCAGTCCAGAGGTGAACACTGAAGCTTTCTTT. This chain links TRBV2 with TRBJ1-1; D is ambiguous. Germline values: CDR1 SNHLY, CDR2 FYNNEI. Trimming pared 5 bases from V and 0 bases from J, leaving 7 bases between. CDR3 length: 13 residues.

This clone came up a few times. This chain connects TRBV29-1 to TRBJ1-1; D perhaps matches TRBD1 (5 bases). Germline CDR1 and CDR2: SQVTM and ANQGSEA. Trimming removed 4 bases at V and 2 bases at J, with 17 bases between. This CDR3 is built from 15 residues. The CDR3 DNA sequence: TGCAGCGTTGTTCGGCAGCCTCAGGGCAACACTGAAGCTTTCTTT. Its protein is CSVVRQPQGNTEAFF.

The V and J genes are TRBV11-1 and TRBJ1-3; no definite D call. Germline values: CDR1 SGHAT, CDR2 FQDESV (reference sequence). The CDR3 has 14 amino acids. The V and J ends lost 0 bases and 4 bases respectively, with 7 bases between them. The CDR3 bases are TGTGCCAGCAGCTTAGCCGAGGAGGGAAACACCATATATTTT. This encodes CASSLAEEGNTIYF.

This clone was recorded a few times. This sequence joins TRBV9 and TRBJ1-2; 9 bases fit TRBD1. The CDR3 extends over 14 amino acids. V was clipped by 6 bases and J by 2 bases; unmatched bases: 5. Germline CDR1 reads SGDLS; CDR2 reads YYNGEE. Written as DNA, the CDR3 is TGTGCCAGCACCCTGGACAGGGGCAACTATGGCTACACCTTC. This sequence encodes CASTLDRGNYGYTF.

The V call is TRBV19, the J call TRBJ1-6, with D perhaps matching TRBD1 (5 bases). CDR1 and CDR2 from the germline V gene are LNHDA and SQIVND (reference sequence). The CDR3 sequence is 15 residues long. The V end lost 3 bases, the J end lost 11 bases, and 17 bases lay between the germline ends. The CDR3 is CASSMGRQLPPPLHF. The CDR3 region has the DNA TGTGCCAGTAGTATGGGGCGGCAGTTACCTCCACCCCTCCACTTT.

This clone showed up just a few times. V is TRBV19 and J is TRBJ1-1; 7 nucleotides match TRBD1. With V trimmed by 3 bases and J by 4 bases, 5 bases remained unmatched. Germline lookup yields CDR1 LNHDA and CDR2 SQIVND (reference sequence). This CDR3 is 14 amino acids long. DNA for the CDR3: TGTGCCAGTAGTATTATACAGGGGCGCACTGAAGCTTTCTTT. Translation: CASSIIQGRTEAFF.

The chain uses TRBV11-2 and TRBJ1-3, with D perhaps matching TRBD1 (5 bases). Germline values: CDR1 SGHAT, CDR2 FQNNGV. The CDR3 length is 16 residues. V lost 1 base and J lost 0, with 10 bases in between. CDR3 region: CASSLGQTGSGNTIYF. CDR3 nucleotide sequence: TGTGCCAGCAGCTTAGGACAGACTGGCTCTGGAAACACCATATATTTT. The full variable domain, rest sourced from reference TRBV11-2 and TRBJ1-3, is EAGVAQSPRYKIIEKRQSVAFWCNPISGHATLYWYQQILGQGPKLLIQFQNNGVVDDSQLPKDRFSAERLKGVDSTLKIQPAKLEDSAVYLCASSLGQTGSGNTIYFGEGSWLTVV.

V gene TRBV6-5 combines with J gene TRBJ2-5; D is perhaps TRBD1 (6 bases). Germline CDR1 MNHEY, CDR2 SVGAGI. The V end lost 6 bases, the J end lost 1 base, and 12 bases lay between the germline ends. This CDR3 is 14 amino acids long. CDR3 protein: CASSRRTAQETQYF. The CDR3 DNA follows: TGTGCCAGCAGCCGACGGACAGCCCAAGAGACCCAGTACTTC.

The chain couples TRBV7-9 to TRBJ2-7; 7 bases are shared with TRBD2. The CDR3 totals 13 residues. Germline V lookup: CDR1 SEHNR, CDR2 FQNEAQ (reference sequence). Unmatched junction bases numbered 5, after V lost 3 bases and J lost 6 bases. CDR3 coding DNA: TGTGCCAGCAGCTTCGGGGAGGGTACCGAGCAGTACTTC. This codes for CASSFGEGTEQYF.

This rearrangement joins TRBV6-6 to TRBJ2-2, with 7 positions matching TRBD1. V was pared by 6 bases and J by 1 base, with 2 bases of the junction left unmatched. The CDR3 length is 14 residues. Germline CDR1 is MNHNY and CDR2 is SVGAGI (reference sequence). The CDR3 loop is CASRRQGNTGELFF. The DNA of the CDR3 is TGTGCCAGCAGAAGACAGGGGAACACCGGGGAGCTGTTTTTT.

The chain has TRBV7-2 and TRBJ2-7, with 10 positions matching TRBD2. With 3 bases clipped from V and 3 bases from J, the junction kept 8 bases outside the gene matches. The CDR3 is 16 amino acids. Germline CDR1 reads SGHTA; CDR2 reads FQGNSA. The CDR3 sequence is CASSFQASGGIYEQYF. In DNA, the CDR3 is TGTGCCAGCAGCTTTCAGGCTAGCGGGGGTATCTACGAGCAGTACTTC. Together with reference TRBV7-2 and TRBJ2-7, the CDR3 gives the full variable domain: GAGVSQSPSNKVTEKGKDVELRCDPISGHTALYWYRQSLGQGLEFLIYFQGNSAPDKSGLPSDRFSAERTGGSVSTLTIQRTQQEDSAVYLCASSFQASGGIYEQYFGPGTRLTVT.

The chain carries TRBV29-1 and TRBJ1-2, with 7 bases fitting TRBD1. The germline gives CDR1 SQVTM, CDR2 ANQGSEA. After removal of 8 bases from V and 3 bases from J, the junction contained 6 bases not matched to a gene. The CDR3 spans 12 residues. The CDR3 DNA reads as TGCAGCAACCGGGACAGTGACTATGGCTACACCTTC. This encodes CSNRDSDYGYTF. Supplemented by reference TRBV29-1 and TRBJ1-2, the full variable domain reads SAVISQKPSRDICQRGTSLTIQCQVDSQVTMMFWYRQQPGQSLTLIATANQGSEATYESGFVIDKFPISRPNLTFSTLTVSNMSPEDSSIYLCSNRDSDYGYTFGSGTRLTVV.

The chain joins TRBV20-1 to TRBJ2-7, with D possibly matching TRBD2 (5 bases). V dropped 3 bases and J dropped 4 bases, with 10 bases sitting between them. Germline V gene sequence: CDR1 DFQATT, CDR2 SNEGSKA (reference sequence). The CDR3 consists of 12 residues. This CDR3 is CSASAAGYEQYF. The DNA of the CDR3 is TGCAGTGCTAGTGCCGCGGGTTACGAGCAGTACTTC.

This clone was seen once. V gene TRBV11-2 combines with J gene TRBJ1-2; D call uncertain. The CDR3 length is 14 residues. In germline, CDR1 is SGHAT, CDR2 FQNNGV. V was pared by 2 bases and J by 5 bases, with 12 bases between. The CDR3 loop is CASSLRVTFYGYTF. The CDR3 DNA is TGTGCCAGCAGCTTACGGGTCACATTTTATGGCTACACCTTC.

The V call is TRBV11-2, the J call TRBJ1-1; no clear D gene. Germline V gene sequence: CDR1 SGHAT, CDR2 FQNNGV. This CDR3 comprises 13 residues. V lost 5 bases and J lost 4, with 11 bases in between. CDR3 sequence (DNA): TGTGCCAGCAGCCCCACAATTTTCACTGAAGCTTTCTTT. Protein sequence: CASSPTIFTEAFF.

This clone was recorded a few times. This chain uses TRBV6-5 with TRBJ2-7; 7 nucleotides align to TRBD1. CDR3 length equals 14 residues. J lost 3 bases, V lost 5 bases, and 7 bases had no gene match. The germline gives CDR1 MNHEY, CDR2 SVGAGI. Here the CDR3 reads CASSLDRDSYEQYF. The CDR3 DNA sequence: TGTGCCAGCAGTCTCGACAGGGATAGCTACGAGCAGTACTTC.

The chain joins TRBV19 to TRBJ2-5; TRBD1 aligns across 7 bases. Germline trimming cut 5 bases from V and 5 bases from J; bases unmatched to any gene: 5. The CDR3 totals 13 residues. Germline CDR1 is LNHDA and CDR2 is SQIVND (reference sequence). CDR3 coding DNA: TGTGCCAGTAGTCGACAGGGTGGCGAGACCCAGTACTTC. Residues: CASSRQGGETQYF. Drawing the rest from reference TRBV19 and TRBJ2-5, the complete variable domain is DGGITQSPKYLFRKEGQNVTLSCEQNLNHDAMYWYRQDPGQGLRLIYYSQIVNDFQKGDIAEGYSVSREKKESFPLTVTSAQKNPTAFYLCASSRQGGETQYFGPGTRLLVL.

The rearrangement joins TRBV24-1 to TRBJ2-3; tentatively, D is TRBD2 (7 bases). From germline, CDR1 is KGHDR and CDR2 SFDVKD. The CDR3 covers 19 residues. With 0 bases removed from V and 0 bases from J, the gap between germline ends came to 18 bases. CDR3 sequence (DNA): TGTGCCACCAGTGATTTGGGGAGGGGGGGGCTGTACAGCACAGATACGCAGTATTTT. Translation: CATSDLGRGGLYSTDTQYF.